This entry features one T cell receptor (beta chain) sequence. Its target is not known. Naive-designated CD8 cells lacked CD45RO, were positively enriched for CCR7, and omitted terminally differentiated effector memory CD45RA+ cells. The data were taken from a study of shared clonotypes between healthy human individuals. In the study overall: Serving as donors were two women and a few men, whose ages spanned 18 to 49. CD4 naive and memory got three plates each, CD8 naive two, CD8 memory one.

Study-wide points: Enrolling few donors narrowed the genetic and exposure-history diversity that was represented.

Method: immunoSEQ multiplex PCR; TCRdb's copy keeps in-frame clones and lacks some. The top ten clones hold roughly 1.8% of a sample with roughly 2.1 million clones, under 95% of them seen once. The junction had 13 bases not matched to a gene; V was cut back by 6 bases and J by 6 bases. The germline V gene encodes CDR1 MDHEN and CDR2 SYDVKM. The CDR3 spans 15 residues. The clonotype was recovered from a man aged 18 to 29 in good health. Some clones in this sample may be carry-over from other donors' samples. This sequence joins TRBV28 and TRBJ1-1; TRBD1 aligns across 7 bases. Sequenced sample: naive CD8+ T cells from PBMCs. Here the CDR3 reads CASSPPRQGLPEAFF. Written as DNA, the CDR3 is TGTGCCAGCAGCCCTCCCAGACAGGGCCTCCCTGAAGCTTTCTTT. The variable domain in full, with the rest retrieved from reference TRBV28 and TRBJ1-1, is DVKVTQSSRYLVKRTGEKVFLECVQDMDHENMFWYRQDPGLGLRLIYFSYDVKMKEKGDIPEGYSVSREKKERFSLILESASTNQTSMYLCASSPPRQGLPEAFFGQGTRLTVV.